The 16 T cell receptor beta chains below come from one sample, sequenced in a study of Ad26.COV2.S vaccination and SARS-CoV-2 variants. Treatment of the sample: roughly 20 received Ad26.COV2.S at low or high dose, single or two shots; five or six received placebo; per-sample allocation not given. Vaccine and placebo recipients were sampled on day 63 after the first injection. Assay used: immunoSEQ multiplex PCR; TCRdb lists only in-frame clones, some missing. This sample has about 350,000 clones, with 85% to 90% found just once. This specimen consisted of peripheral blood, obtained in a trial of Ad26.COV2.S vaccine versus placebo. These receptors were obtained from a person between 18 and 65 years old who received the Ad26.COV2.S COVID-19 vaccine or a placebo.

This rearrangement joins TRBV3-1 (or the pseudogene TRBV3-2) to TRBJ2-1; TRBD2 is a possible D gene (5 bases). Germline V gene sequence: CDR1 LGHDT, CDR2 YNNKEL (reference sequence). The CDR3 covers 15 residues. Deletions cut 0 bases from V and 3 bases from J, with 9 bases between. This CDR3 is CASSQDWSGYNEQFF. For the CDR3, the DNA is TGTGCCAGCAGCCAAGATTGGAGCGGCTACAATGAGCAGTTCTTC.

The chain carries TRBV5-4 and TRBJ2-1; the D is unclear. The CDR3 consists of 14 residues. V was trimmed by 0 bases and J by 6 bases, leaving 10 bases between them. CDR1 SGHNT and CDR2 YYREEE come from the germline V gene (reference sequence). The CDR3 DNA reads TGTGCCAGCAGCTTGGACGGACCCTTCAATGAGCAGTTCTTC. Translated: CASSLDGPFNEQFF.

CDR3 amino acids: CASSPQDGLGLLGEQYF. CDR3 nucleotide sequence: TGTGCCAGCAGTCCACAGGATGGACTAGGTCTATTGGGGGAGCAGTACTTC. The chain links TRBV27 to TRBJ2-7; 7 bases align to TRBD2. Losses at the gene ends were 5 bases for V and 7 bases for J; bases not matched to a gene: 20. This CDR3 comprises 17 residues. Germline CDR1 MNHEY, CDR2 SMNVEV (reference sequence).

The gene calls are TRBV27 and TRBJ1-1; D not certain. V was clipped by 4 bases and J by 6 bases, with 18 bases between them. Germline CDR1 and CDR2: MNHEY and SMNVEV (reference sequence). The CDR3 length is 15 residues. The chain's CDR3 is CASSSPRGKNPEAFF. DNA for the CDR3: TGTGCCAGCAGTTCCCCCAGAGGGAAAAACCCTGAAGCTTTCTTT.

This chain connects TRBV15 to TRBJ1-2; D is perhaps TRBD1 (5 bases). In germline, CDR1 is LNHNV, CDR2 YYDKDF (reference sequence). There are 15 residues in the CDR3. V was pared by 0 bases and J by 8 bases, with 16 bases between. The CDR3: CATSRDRTRGSGYTF. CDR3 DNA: TGTGCCACCAGCAGAGATCGCACTCGGGGGTCCGGCTACACCTTC.

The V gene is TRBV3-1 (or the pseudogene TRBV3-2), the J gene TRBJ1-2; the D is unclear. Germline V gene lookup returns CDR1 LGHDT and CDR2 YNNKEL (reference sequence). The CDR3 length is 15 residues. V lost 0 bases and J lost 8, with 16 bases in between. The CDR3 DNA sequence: TGTGCCAGCAGCCAAGATTACGCGGCCAAATGGGGCTACACCTTC. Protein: CASSQDYAAKWGYTF.

The CDR3 DNA reads TGTGCCAGCAGCCTTCAATGGGGGAGTAATTCACCCCTCCACTTT. Residues: CASSLQWGSNSPLHF. V is TRBV16 and J is TRBJ1-6; D may be TRBD1 (5 bases). The CDR3 totals 15 residues. V was cut by 4 bases and J by 6 bases, with 13 bases left in between. CDR1 is KGHSY, CDR2 FQNENV, per germline.

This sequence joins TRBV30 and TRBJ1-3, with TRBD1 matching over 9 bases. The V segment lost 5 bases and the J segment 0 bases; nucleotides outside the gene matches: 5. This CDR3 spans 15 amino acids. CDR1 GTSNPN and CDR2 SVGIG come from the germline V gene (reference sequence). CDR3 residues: CAWSGTGSSGNTIYF. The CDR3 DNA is TGTGCCTGGTCCGGGACAGGGAGCTCTGGAAACACCATATATTTT.

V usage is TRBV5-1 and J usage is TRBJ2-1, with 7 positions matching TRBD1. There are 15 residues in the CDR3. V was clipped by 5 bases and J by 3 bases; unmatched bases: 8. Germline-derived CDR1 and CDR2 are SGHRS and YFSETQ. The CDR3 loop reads CASRLRGDSYNEQFF. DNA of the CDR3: TGCGCCAGCAGGTTGAGAGGGGACAGCTACAATGAGCAGTTCTTC.

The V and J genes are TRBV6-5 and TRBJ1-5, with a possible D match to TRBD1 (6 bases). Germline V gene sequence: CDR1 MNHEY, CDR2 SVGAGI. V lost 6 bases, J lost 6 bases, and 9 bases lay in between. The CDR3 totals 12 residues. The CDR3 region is CASRRGTQPQHF. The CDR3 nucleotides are TGTGCCAGCAGGAGGGGGACTCAGCCCCAGCATTTT.

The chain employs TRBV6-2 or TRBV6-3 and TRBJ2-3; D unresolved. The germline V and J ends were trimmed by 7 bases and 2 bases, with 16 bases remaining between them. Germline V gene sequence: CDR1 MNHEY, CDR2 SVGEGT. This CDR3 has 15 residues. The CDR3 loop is CASTPWVSATDTQYF. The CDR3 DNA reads TGTGCCAGCACCCCGTGGGTTTCCGCCACAGATACGCAGTATTTT.

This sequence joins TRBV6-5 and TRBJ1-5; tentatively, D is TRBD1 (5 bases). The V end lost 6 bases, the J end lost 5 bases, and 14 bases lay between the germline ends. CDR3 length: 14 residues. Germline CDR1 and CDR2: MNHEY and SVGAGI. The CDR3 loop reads CASSADGGYQPQHF. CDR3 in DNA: TGTGCCAGCAGCGCAGACGGGGGGTATCAGCCCCAGCATTTT.

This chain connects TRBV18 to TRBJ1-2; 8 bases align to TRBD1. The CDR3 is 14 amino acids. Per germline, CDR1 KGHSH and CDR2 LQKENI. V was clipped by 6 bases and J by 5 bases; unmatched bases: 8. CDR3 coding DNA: TGTGCCAGCTCCCCTGGGACAGGCGATTATGGCTACACCTTC. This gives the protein CASSPGTGDYGYTF.

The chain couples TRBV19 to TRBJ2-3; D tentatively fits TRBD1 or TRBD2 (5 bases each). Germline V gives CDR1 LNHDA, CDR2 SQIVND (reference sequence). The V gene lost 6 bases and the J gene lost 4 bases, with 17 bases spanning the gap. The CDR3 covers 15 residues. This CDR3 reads CASSETRDPPDTQYF. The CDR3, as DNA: TGTGCCAGTAGCGAAACCCGGGACCCACCAGATACGCAGTATTTT.

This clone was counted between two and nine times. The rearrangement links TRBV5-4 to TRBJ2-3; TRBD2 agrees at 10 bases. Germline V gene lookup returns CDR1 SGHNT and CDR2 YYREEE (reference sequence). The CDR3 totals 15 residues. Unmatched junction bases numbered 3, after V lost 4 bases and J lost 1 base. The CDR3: CASSLGTSGTDTQYF. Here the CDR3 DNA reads TGTGCCAGCAGCCTTGGGACTAGCGGCACAGATACGCAGTATTTT.

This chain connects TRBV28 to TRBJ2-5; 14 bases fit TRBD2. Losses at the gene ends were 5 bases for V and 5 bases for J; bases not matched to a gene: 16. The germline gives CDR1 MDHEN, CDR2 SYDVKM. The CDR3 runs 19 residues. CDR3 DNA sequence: TGTGCCAGCAGTCTACCTCCTGGGACTAGCGGGAGAGGCTGGGAGACCCAGTACTTC. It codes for CASSLPPGTSGRGWETQYF.